This is a list of T cell receptor beta chains from one sample in a study of OX40 agonist ivuxolimab in advanced cancers. The method was immunoSEQ multiplex PCR; TCRdb's version includes in-frame clones alone and lacks a portion of them. Seen here are more than 35,000 clones, 89% observed once, and the top ten hold over 40%. This specimen was CD4+ or CD8+ T cells sorted from blood, taken in a trial of the OX40 agonist ivuxolimab. Receptors were obtained from an adult with an advanced solid tumor such as melanoma, head and neck, liver or kidney cancer. Each CDR3 is given with its conserved first and last residue. Each record gives: J gene, D gene, V gene, CDR3 protein, CDR3 DNA. The D gene is left open where the match is weak.

TRBJ1-6	.	TRBV9	CASTTGGGSPLHF	TGTGCCAGCACCACGGGGGGAGGTTCACCCCTCCACTTT
TRBJ1-5	TRBD1	TRBV9	CASSDGTASNQPQHF	TGTGCCAGCAGTGACGGGACAGCAAGCAATCAGCCCCAGCATTTT
TRBJ2-1	TRBD1	TRBV4-2	CASSQDSGTGGDEQFF	TGTGCCAGCAGCCAAGATAGCGGGACAGGGGGCGATGAGCAGTTCTTC
TRBJ2-2	TRBD2	TRBV11-2	CASSLETGGNTGELFF	TGTGCCAGCAGCTTAGAAACGGGGGGTAACACCGGGGAGCTGTTTTTT
TRBJ2-5	TRBD2	TRBV11-2	CASSPWTSGGEETQYF	TGTGCCAGCAGCCCGTGGACTAGCGGGGGAGAAGAGACCCAGTACTTC
TRBJ2-5	.	TRBV2	CASKGTGRQETQYF	TGTGCCAGCAAGGGGACCGGGAGACAAGAGACCCAGTACTTC
TRBJ2-3	.	TRBV28	CASSPAGVTQYF	TGTGCCAGCAGCCCCGCCGGGGTTACGCAGTATTTT
TRBJ2-7	.	TRBV6-4	CASSAFQGVHEQYF	TGTGCCAGCAGTGCGTTTCAAGGGGTCCACGAGCAGTACTTC
TRBJ2-3	.	TRBV30	CAWGDEGGTDTQYF	TGTGCCTGGGGGGACGAAGGGGGCACAGATACGCAGTATTTT
TRBJ1-3	.	TRBV4-3	CASSQEGSGGSGNTIYF	TGCGCCAGCAGCCAAGAAGGTAGTGGCGGTTCAGGAAACACCATATATTTT